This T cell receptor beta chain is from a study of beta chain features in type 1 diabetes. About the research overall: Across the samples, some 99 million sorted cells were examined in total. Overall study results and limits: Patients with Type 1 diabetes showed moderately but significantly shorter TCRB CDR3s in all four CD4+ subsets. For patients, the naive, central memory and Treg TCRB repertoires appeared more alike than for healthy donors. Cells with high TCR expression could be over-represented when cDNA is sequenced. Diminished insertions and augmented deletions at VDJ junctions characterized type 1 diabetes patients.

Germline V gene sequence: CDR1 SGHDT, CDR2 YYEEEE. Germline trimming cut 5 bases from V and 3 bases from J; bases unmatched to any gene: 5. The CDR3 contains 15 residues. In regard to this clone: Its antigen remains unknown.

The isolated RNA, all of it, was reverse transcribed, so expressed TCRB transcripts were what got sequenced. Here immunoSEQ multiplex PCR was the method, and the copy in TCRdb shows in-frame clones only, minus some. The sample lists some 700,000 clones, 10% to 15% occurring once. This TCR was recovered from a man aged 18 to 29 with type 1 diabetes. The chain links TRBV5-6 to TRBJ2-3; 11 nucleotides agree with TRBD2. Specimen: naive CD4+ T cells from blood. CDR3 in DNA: TGTGCCAGCAGTACGGGACTAGCGGAGACAGATACGCAGTATTTT. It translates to CASSTGLAETDTQYF.